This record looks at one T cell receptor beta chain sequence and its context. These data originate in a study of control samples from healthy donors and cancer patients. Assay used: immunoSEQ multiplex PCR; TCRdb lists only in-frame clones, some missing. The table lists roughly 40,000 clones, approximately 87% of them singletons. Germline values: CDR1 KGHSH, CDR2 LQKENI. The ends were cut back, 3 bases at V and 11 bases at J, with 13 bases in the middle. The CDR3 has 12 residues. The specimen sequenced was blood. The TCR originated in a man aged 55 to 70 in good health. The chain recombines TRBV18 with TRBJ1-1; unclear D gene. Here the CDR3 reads CASSPDDALAFF. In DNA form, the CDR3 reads TGTGCCAGCTCACCGGACGATGCTTTGGCTTTCTTT.